The clone carrying this TCR beta chain has a handful of counts. Its antigen is unidentified. Both CD4+ and CD8+ T cells were separated by sorting PBMCs. RNA was isolated and reverse transcribed to cDNA, the sequencing template. Clones were sequenced by immunoSEQ multiplex PCR, and TCRdb holds only the in-frame ones, with some missing. The table lists around 100,000 clones, around 59% of them singletons. This sample is drawn from a study of CD8+ T cells in alopecia areata. General observations from the study: Sequencing of scalp tissue also captures the resident alphabeta T cells of normal skin. Patients shared TCRs less clearly than mice did, possibly for HLA-related reasons. Higher clonality and more expanded CD8+ clones appeared in lesional than normal scalp.

The germline V gene encodes CDR1 MNHNS and CDR2 SASEGT. CDR3 length: 14 residues. V dropped 0 bases and J dropped 10 bases, with 15 bases sitting between them. The chain carries TRBV6-1 and TRBJ1-1, with D perhaps TRBD1 (6 bases). The TCR sequence derives from a human donor in good health. Sequenced sample: CD4+ T cells sorted from blood. CDR3 nucleotide sequence: TGTGCCAGCAGTGAAGCTGGACAGAGGAAGGGAGCTTTCTTT. It specifies CASSEAGQRKGAFF.